This T cell receptor beta chain was found in a study of T cell responses to AZD1222 COVID-19 vaccine. Study results and limitations: There were repertoire samples only from the period after the peak T cell response. Distributed over spike, vaccine-associated CD4 TCRs predominated at 160-218 and 743-854. Following two doses of AZD1222, Spike-specific TCR breadth and depth rose. Just a handful of AZD1222 recipients tested seropositive at baseline.

Concerning this clone itself: Its specificity is unknown.

Using immunoSEQ multiplex PCR, the repertoire was profiled, and TCRdb retains in-frame clones only, with some absent. Among about 87,000 clones, around nine tenths were seen once, and the ten largest hold 2.5% to 3.5%. CDR1 and CDR2 (germline): SNHLY, FYNNEI. There are 19 residues in the CDR3. The junction had 14 bases not matched to a gene; V was cut back by 7 bases and J by 0 bases. The genes are TRBV2 and TRBJ2-1; 11 bases fit TRBD2. The sequence was obtained from an adult in good health. The sample in question was peripheral blood, obtained on day 0 of AZD1222 vaccination. DNA of the CDR3: TGTGCCAGCACCTTCCCGGGACTAGCGGCTGGGAGCTCCTACAATGAGCAGTTCTTC. Amino acid sequence: CASTFPGLAAGSSYNEQFF.